This T cell receptor (beta chain) originates from a study of blood T cell repertoires in COVID-19. Background on the study: Samples came from the United States, Italy and Spain, spanning acute and convalescent COVID-19. T cells, B-cell-depleted T cells, or PBMCs supplied cDNA or gDNA.

In germline, CDR1 is MNHEY, CDR2 SMNVEV (reference sequence). V lost 6 bases, J lost 6 bases, and 15 bases lay in between. The CDR3 contains 14 residues. Per the original methods: How many nucleated cells were present was estimated from reference gene primer amplification. Generated by immunoSEQ multiplex PCR, the TCRdb table keeps only in-frame clones and is missing some. V and J calls and clone size are given by that table; D and trimming were obtained from the DNA. The repertoire holds under 130,000 clones, more than 75% seen once, with more than 5.5% in the top ten. V gene TRBV27 combines with J gene TRBJ2-1, with a possible D match to TRBD2 (6 bases). The sequence was obtained from a human donor in a cohort sampled during active COVID-19. Sequenced: peripheral blood. CDR3 sequence: CASRLLGGPNEQFF. The CDR3 nucleotides read TGTGCCAGCAGATTACTCGGGGGACCCAATGAGCAGTTCTTC.